Listed here are 25 T cell receptor beta chains from one sample, sequenced in a study of T-cell reconstitution after alpha-beta-depleted transplantation in children. Unique molecular identifiers were incorporated during preparation of the TCRbeta library. MiXCR was run by TCRdb on the PCR reads, yielding one entry per CDR3 protein. The sample lists some 250,000 distinct CDR3 sequences; approximately 12% were seen once. The input for sequencing was PBMCs from the stem cell graft donor, taken from the stem cell graft. These receptors came from a human donor who donated a stem cell graft to a child with acute lymphoblastic leukemia.

The J gene is TRBJ2-2, the V gene TRBV7-9; D gene unclear. The CDR3 is 16 residues long. Between the trimmed V and J ends, which lost 6 bases and 5 bases, there was a span of 19 bases. Germline V gene data show CDR1 as SEHNR and CDR2 as FQNEAQ (reference sequence). The CDR3 reads CASSGVLEKLTGELFF. CDR3 in DNA: TGTGCCAGCAGTGGTGTCCTCGAAAAATTGACCGGGGAGCTGTTTTTT. Supplemented by reference TRBV7-9 and TRBJ2-2, the full variable domain reads DTGVSQNPRHKITKRGQNVTFRCDPISEHNRLYWYRQTLGQGPEFLTYFQNEAQLEKSRLLSDRFSAERPKGSFSTLEIQRTEQGDSAMYLCASSGVLEKLTGELFFGEGSRLTVL.

This clonotype was recorded once. The V and J genes are TRBV7-8 and TRBJ2-7, with D perhaps matching TRBD1 or TRBD2 (6 bases each). The length of the CDR3 is 11 residues. The V end lost 8 bases, the J end lost 6 bases, and 11 bases lay between the germline ends. Per germline, CDR1 SGHVS and CDR2 FQNEAQ. Here the CDR3 reads CASGGGLEQYF. In nucleotides, the CDR3 is TGTGCCAGCGGAGGGGGGCTCGAGCAGTACTTC.

CDR3 coding DNA: TGTGCCAGCAGTTACGGACAGGGTAGTATAACCGGGGAGCTGTTTTTT. As protein: CASSYGQGSITGELFF. V gene TRBV6-5 combines with J gene TRBJ2-2, with TRBD1 identical over 8 bases. Trimming at V came to 2 bases and at J to 5 bases, leaving 7 bases not matched to a gene. Germline CDR1 MNHEY, CDR2 SVGAGI. The CDR3 runs to 16 residues.

As to this clonotype: A clone one base away is much larger, so this may be a read error. The chain carries TRBV9 and TRBJ1-6; 11 bases map to TRBD1. CDR3 length: 16 amino acids. Trimming at V came to 7 bases and at J to 8 bases, leaving 11 bases not matched to a gene. Germline V CDR1 and CDR2: SGDLS, YYNGEE. The CDR3 loop reads CASGGRDRGYDSPLHF. The CDR3, as DNA: TGTGCCAGCGGCGGCCGGGACAGGGGGTACGATTCACCCCTCCACTTT.

This clonotype appeared many times. The chain is built from TRBV9 and TRBJ2-3; no clear D. Trimming cost V 0 bases and J 2 bases, with 4 bases left between them. CDR1 and CDR2 (germline): SGDLS, YYNGEE. The CDR3 totals 13 residues. The DNA of the CDR3 is TGTGCCAGCAGCGTAGTCTCCACAGATACGCAGTATTTT. The encoded protein is CASSVVSTDTQYF.

The chain joins TRBV21-1 to TRBJ2-7; no DNA check was done on the table's D call, TRBD1. TRBV21-1 is reported as a pseudogene. This CDR3 is 18 amino acids long. CDR3 nucleotide sequence: TGTGCCAGCAGCAAAGGGGGGGCCCCATCCCCCTCCTCCTACGAGCAGTACTTC. Its translation is CASSKGGAPSPSSYEQYF.

Ten or more counts support this clonotype. The V call is TRBV3-1, the J call TRBJ2-5, with TRBD2 as a possible D gene (6 bases). Per the germline V gene, CDR1 is LGHDT and CDR2 is YNNKEL (reference sequence). The CDR3 runs 13 residues. V lost 1 base and J lost 5, with 8 bases in between. The chain's CDR3 is CASSQGGDETQYF. The CDR3 DNA reads as TGTGCCAGCAGCCAAGGCGGGGACGAGACCCAGTACTTC.

This clonotype was observed at least ten times. The chain has TRBV7-2 and TRBJ1-5, with TRBD1 matching over 7 bases. The ends lost 5 bases at V and 3 bases at J; junction bases unmatched: 7. CDR1 is SGHTA and CDR2 is FQGNSA in the germline V gene. This CDR3 is 15 amino acids long. Here the CDR3 DNA reads TGTGCCAGCAGCCCCGGACAGGTTTTCAATCAGCCCCAGCATTTT. Protein product: CASSPGQVFNQPQHF. The variable domain in full, with the rest retrieved from reference TRBV7-2 and TRBJ1-5, is GAGVSQSPSNKVTEKGKDVELRCDPISGHTALYWYRQSLGQGLEFLIYFQGNSAPDKSGLPSDRFSAERTGGSVSTLTIQRTQQEDSAVYLCASSPGQVFNQPQHFGDGTRLSIL.

As regards this clonotype: A single base separates this from a much larger clone, so it may be a read error. The chain recombines TRBV7-9 with TRBJ2-1, with a weak D call TRBD2 (5 bases). Germline lookup yields CDR1 SEHNR and CDR2 FQNEAQ (reference sequence). Trimming cost V 3 bases and J 9 bases, with 15 bases left between them. The CDR3 loop spans 14 amino acids. CDR3 nucleotide sequence: TGTGCCAGCAGCTTTATTCTCGGGAACAGTGAGCAGTTCTTC. Its protein is CASSFILGNSEQFF. Complete variable domain (other parts from reference TRBV7-9 and TRBJ2-1): DTGVSQNPRHKITKRGQNVTFRCDPISEHNRLYWYRQTLGQGPEFLTYFQNEAQLEKSRLLSDRFSAERPKGSFSTLEIQRTEQGDSAMYLCASSFILGNSEQFFGPGTRLTVL.

This clonotype was picked up many times. The rearrangement joins TRBV28 to TRBJ2-5; no reliable D call. Germline V gene sequence: CDR1 MDHEN, CDR2 SYDVKM. The CDR3 is made up of 13 amino acids. V was shortened by 5 bases and J by 5 bases, with 12 bases between the two germline ends. The CDR3 DNA is TGTGCCAGCAGTCCCTTTGGCTTCGAGACCCAGTACTTC. Translating gives CASSPFGFETQYF.

Of note for this clonotype: With a much larger clone just one base away, this may be a read error. The chain employs TRBV2 and TRBJ1-2; D is perhaps TRBD1 (6 bases). In germline, CDR1 is SNHLY, CDR2 FYNNEI. Trimming shortened V by 2 bases and J by 9 bases, and 16 bases separated the two germline ends. There are 14 residues in the CDR3. CDR3 nucleotide sequence: TGTGCCAGCAGTGAACTTGACAGGATGAATAGCTACACCTTC. Translation: CASSELDRMNSYTF.

V is TRBV28 and J is TRBJ1-1; D possibly corresponds to TRBD1 (5 bases). V lost 8 bases and J 3 bases, leaving 13 bases between the germline ends. Germline V lookup: CDR1 MDHEN, CDR2 SYDVKM. CDR3 length equals 13 residues. CDR3 sequence: CASGRGGDTEAFF. CDR3 sequence (DNA): TGTGCCAGCGGGCGGGGGGGGGACACTGAAGCTTTCTTT.

Many counts were recorded for this clonotype. The chain has TRBV29-1 and TRBJ1-2; D uncertain. Between the trimmed V and J ends, which lost 3 bases and 8 bases, there was a span of 13 bases. The germline gives CDR1 SQVTM, CDR2 ANQGSEA. CDR3 length: 12 residues. CDR3 nucleotide sequence: TGCAGCGTTGAGGGTGGGAGTGTCGGCTACACCTTC. Translated: CSVEGGSVGYTF.

This clonotype was picked up a small number of times. This sequence joins TRBV12-3 or TRBV12-4 and TRBJ2-7; 8 nucleotides agree with TRBD1. CDR3 length equals 14 residues. After removal of 5 bases from V and 2 bases from J, the junction contained 5 bases not matched to a gene. CDR3 region: CASSRGQATYEQYF. The CDR3 DNA reads TGTGCCAGCAGTCGGGGACAGGCCACCTACGAGCAGTACTTC.

In its sample, this clonotype was seen a few times. The chain recombines TRBV6-5 with TRBJ1-3, with D possibly matching TRBD1 (6 bases). V was clipped by 4 bases and J by 6 bases, with 22 bases between them. Per the germline V gene, CDR1 is MNHEY and CDR2 is SVGAGI. This CDR3 spans 17 amino acids. The CDR3 loop reads CASSFSQNRESLNTIYF. The CDR3 DNA reads TGTGCCAGCAGTTTCTCACAGAACAGGGAATCCCTAAACACCATATATTTT.

This clonotype showed up just a few times. V usage is TRBV5-1 and J usage is TRBJ2-5; TRBD1 matches at 9 bases. This CDR3 contains 15 residues. The ends lost 3 bases at V and 3 bases at J; junction bases unmatched: 6. Per the germline V gene, CDR1 is SGHRS and CDR2 is YFSETQ. CDR3 coding DNA: TGCGCCAGCAGCTGGGGGGACAGGGACGAAGAGACCCAGTACTTC. Residues: CASSWGDRDEETQYF.

J is TRBJ1-1 and V is TRBV7-2; D remains unclear. CDR1 is SGHTA, CDR2 FQGNSA, per germline. This CDR3 spans 17 amino acids. V lost 2 bases and J 2 bases, leaving 18 bases between the germline ends. The CDR3 DNA sequence: TGTGCCAGCAGCTTAAAGGATGCGGCGGTCCGAAACACTGAAGCTTTCTTT. Translating gives CASSLKDAAVRNTEAFF.

This clonotype was counted at least ten times. The chain carries TRBV18 and TRBJ2-1; TRBD1 might be the D (5 bases). The V and J ends lost 3 bases and 5 bases respectively, with 8 bases between them. The germline V gene has CDR1 KGHSH and CDR2 LQKENI. The CDR3 sequence is 13 residues long. The DNA for the CDR3 is TGTGCCAGCTCACCGGGCAGGGACAATGAGCAGTTCTTC. It encodes CASSPGRDNEQFF.

There are many counts of this clonotype. The chain combines TRBV6-1 with TRBJ2-6; D might be TRBD1 (6 bases). Germline V lookup: CDR1 MNHNS, CDR2 SASEGT. The length of the CDR3 is 18 residues. Trimming removed 7 bases from V and 2 bases from J, with 21 bases in between. CDR3 bases: TGTGCCAGCAATCTCGACAGGTTGTTAATACCTGGGGCCAACGTCCTGACTTTC. This translates into CASNLDRLLIPGANVLTF.

The chain couples TRBV7-3 to TRBJ2-7, with TRBD1 matching over 7 bases. Germline trimming cut 3 bases from V and 4 bases from J; bases unmatched to any gene: 15. Germline loops: CDR1 SGHTA, CDR2 FQGTGA. CDR3 length: 17 residues. CDR3 amino acids: CASSFHSIQGENYEQYF. The CDR3 DNA sequence: TGTGCCAGCAGCTTTCATAGTATCCAGGGGGAAAATTACGAGCAGTACTTC.

V usage is TRBV13 and J usage is TRBJ2-7; the match to TRBD1 covers 7 bases. With V trimmed by 4 bases and J by 3 bases, 12 bases remained unmatched. The CDR3 contains 16 residues. The germline gives CDR1 PRHDT, CDR2 FYEKMQ (reference sequence). The CDR3 loop is CASSSPQGTSSYEQYF. The CDR3 nucleotides are TGTGCCAGCAGCTCACCACAGGGGACCTCAAGCTACGAGCAGTACTTC.

In this sample, this clonotype turned up many times. This sequence joins TRBV12-3 or TRBV12-4 and TRBJ1-3; no clear D gene. Trimming took 8 bases from V and 4 from J, leaving 12 bases between them. The CDR3 runs to 13 residues. CDR3 in amino acids: CASAIVLGNTIYF. CDR3 DNA sequence: TGTGCCAGCGCAATCGTCCTCGGAAACACCATATATTTT.

This clonotype was detected ten times or more. The V gene is TRBV7-2, the J gene TRBJ1-1; D not resolved. Trimming cost V 8 bases and J 1 base, with 8 bases left between them. The CDR3 is made up of 12 amino acids. From germline, CDR1 is SGHTA and CDR2 FQGNSA. CDR3 region: CASGVRNTEAFF. The CDR3 nucleotides read TGTGCCAGCGGGGTGAGGAACACTGAAGCTTTCTTT. The variable domain in full, with the rest retrieved from reference TRBV7-2 and TRBJ1-1, is GAGVSQSPSNKVTEKGKDVELRCDPISGHTALYWYRQSLGQGLEFLIYFQGNSAPDKSGLPSDRFSAERTGGSVSTLTIQRTQQEDSAVYLCASGVRNTEAFFGQGTRLTVV.

The sample holds many counts of this clonotype. The chain joins TRBV3-1 to TRBJ1-5, with D unclear. Trimming took off 4 bases at V and 2 bases at J, with 12 bases between the two ends. The CDR3 consists of 15 residues. Germline V CDR1 and CDR2: LGHDT, YNNKEL (reference sequence). This chain's CDR3 is CASSPQPAGNQPQHF. The CDR3 coding sequence is TGTGCCAGCAGCCCGCAGCCAGCAGGCAATCAGCCCCAGCATTTT.

This clonotype was counted ten times or more. This rearrangement joins TRBV15 to TRBJ2-5, with 8 nucleotides matching TRBD2. CDR3 length equals 16 residues. V trimming: 3 bases; J trimming: 3 bases; junction bases outside the gene matches: 9. CDR1 and CDR2 (germline): LNHNV, YYDKDF (reference sequence). CDR3 in DNA: TGTGCCACCAGCAGTCCGCTAGTAGCGGGAAAAGAGACCCAGTACTTC. This sequence encodes CATSSPLVAGKETQYF.